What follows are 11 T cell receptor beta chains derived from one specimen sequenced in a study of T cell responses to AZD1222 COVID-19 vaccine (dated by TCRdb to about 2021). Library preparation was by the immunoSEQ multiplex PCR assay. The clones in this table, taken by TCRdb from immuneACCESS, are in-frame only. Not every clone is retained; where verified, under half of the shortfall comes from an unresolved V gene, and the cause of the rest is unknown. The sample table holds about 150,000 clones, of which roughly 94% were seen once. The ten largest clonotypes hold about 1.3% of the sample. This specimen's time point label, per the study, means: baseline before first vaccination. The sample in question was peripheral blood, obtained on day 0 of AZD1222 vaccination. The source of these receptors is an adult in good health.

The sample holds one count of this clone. CDR3 sequence: CASSSPDRAGNSGNTIYF. CDR3 nucleotides: TGTGCCAGCAGCTCCCCGGACAGGGCCGGAAACTCTGGAAACACCATATATTTT. J is TRBJ1-3 and V is TRBV7-9; 8 bases match TRBD1. V was pared by 4 bases and J by 0 bases, with 11 bases of the junction left unmatched. CDR1 is SEHNR and CDR2 is FQNEAQ in the germline V gene (reference sequence). This CDR3 spans 18 amino acids.

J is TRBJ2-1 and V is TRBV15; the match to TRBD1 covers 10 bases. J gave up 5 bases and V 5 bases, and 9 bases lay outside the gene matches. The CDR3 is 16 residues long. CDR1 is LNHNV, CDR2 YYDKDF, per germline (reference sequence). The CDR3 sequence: CATSPTGDRGHNEQFF. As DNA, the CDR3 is TGTGCCACCAGCCCAACCGGAGACAGGGGGCACAATGAGCAGTTCTTC.

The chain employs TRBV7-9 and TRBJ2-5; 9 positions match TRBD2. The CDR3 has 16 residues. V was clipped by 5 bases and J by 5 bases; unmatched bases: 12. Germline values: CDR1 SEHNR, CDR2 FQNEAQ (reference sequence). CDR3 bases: TGTGCCAGCAGCCACATGGGCGGGGGGGCCGGTGAGACCCAGTACTTC. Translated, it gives CASSHMGGGAGETQYF. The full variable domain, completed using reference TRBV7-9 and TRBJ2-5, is DTGVSQNPRHKITKRGQNVTFRCDPISEHNRLYWYRQTLGQGPEFLTYFQNEAQLEKSRLLSDRFSAERPKGSFSTLEIQRTEQGDSAMYLCASSHMGGGAGETQYFGPGTRLLVL.

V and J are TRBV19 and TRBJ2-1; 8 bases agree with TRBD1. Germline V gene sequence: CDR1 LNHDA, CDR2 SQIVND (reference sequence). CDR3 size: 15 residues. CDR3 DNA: TGTGCATCGAACAGGGGGATTAGCTCCTACAATGAGCAGTTCTTC. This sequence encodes CASNRGISSYNEQFF.

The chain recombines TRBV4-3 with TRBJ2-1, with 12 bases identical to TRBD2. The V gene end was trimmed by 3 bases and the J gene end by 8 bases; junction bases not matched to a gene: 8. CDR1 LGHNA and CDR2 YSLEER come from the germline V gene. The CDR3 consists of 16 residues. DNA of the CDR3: TGCGCCAGCAGCCATGTGACTAGCGGGAGTAAACATGAGCAGTTCTTC. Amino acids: CASSHVTSGSKHEQFF.

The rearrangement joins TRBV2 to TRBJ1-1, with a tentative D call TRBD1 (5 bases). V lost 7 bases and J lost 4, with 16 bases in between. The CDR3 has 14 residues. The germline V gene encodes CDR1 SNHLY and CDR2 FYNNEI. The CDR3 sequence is CASIYGGTATEAFF. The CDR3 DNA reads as TGTGCCAGCATCTACGGAGGGACCGCCACTGAAGCTTTCTTT.

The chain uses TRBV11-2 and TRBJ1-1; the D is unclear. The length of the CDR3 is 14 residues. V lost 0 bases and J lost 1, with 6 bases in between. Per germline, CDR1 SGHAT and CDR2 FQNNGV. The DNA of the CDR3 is TGTGCCAGCAGCTTAGAACCCCCGAACACTGAAGCTTTCTTT. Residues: CASSLEPPNTEAFF.

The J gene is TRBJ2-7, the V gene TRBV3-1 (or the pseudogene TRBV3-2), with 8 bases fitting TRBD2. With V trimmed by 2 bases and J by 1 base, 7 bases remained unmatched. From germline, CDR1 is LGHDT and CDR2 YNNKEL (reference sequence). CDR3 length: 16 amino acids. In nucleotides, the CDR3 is TGTGCCAGCAGCCAAAACACGAGCGGGAGTTCCTACGAGCAGTACGTC. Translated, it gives CASSQNTSGSSYEQYV.

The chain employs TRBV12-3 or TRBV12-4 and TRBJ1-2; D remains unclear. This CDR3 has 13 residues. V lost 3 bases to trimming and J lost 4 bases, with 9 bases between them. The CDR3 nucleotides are TGTGCCAGCAGTTTTGAGGAGTTCTATGGCTACACCTTC. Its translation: CASSFEEFYGYTF.

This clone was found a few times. The CDR3 coding sequence is TGTGCCAGTAGTAATAGTCCCACCGGGGAGCTGTTTTTT. It codes for CASSNSPTGELFF. The J gene is TRBJ2-2, the V gene TRBV19; D not certain. The germline gives CDR1 LNHDA, CDR2 SQIVND (reference sequence). Trimming removed 4 bases from V and 4 bases from J, with 7 bases in between. This CDR3 contains 13 residues.

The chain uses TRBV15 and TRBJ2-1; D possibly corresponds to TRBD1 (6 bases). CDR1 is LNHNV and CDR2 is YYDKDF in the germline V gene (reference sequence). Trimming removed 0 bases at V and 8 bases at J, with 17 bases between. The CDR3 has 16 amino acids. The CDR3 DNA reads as TGTGCCACCAGCAGAGATCGAGGGGGTGGAATTGATGAGCAGTTCTTC. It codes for CATSRDRGGGIDEQFF. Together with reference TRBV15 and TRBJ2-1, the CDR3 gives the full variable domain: DAMVIQNPRYQVTQFGKPVTLSCSQTLNHNVMYWYQQKSSQAPKLLFHYYDKDFNNEADTPDNFQSRRPNTSFCFLDIRSPGLGDTAMYLCATSRDRGGGIDEQFFGPGTRLTVL.